This T cell receptor (beta chain) was captured in a study of response to subunit inactivated influenza vaccine. Study-wide results and limits: Few new T cells, the authors suggested, are recruited by each seasonal influenza vaccination.

Remarks on this clonotype: What it binds is unknown.

V lost 4 bases, J lost 6 bases, and 8 bases stayed unmatched. The CDR3 extends over 15 amino acids. Germline V gene sequence: CDR1 SGHKS, CDR2 YYEKEE (reference sequence). One entry per CDR3 protein results from TCRdb running MiXCR on the RT-PCR reads. There are hundreds of thousands of distinct CDR3 sequences in the sample; about an eighth occur only once, and roughly 10% lies in the top ten. This chain links TRBV5-5 with TRBJ2-1, with 9 bases matching TRBD1. The clonotype comes from a man in his fifties who received an inactivated influenza vaccine. Sequencing used PBMCs from blood, obtained on the day of vaccination. CDR3 nucleotides: TGTGCCAGCAGCCGGGGGACAGGGATAAGCAATGAGCAGTTCTTC. Translated: CASSRGTGISNEQFF.